This T cell receptor (beta chain) appears in the sequencing data of a study of human T cells and chemical hapten exposure. Study-level information: Read at 6 days, the patch tests placed 0.01% DPC on the upper back. Patients, chiefly female, had alopecia areata, totalis or universalis.

Overall study results and limits: It was expanded TCRs that formed significantly more large CDR3 similarity clusters than controls did.

Sample treatment: therapeutic diphenylcyclopropenone sensitization with weekly scalp DPC. The length of the CDR3 is 15 residues. Germline CDR1 reads SGDLS; CDR2 reads YYNGEE. The V and J ends lost 3 bases and 6 bases, in that order; junction bases with no gene match: 7. The library tagged each cDNA molecule with unique molecular identifiers. TCRdb independently ran MiXCR on the reads; one entry per CDR3 protein. The sample carries around 1,600 distinct CDR3 sequences, roughly 58% recorded once. A note on this clonotype: Its matching antigen is unknown.

The chain employs TRBV9 and TRBJ2-2, with 8 positions matching TRBD1. This receptor was identified in an adult with alopecia areata. Some clones in this sample may be carry-over from other donors' samples. This table probably holds off-target reads from a library built for another chain. The input for sequencing was whole blood, taken before DPC sensitization or 2, 6, or about 24 weeks after (not recorded which). In DNA, the CDR3 is TGTGCCAGCAGCGCCAGACAGGGGAGCTCCGGGGAGCTGTTTTTT. This gives the protein CASSARQGSSGELFF. The full variable domain, in which reference TRBV9 and TRBJ2-2 provide the parts outside the CDR3, is DSGVTQTPKHLITATGQRVTLRCSPRSGDLSVYWYQQSLDQGLQFLIQYYNGEERAKGNILERFSAQQFPDLHSELNLSSLELGDSALYFCASSARQGSSGELFFGEGSRLTVL.